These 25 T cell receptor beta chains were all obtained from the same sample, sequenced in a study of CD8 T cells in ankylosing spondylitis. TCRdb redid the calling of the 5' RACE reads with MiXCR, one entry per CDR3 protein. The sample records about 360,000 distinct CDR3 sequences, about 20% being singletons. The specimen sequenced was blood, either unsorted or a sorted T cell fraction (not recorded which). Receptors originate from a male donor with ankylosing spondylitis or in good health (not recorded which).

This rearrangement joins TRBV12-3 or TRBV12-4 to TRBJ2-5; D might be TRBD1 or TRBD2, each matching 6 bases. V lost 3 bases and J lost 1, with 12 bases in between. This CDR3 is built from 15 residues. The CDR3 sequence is CASSFERGPQETQYF. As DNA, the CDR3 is TGTGCCAGCAGTTTTGAACGGGGGCCCCAAGAGACCCAGTACTTC.

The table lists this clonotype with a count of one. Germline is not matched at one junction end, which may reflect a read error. This chain's CDR3 is CASSPWTQETHYF. The CDR3 coding sequence is TGTGCCAGCAGCCCATGGACTCAAGAGACCCATTACTTC. The chain couples TRBV7-8 to TRBJ2-5; D perhaps matches TRBD2 (5 bases). In germline, CDR1 is SGHVS, CDR2 FQNEAQ. CDR3 length equals 13 residues.

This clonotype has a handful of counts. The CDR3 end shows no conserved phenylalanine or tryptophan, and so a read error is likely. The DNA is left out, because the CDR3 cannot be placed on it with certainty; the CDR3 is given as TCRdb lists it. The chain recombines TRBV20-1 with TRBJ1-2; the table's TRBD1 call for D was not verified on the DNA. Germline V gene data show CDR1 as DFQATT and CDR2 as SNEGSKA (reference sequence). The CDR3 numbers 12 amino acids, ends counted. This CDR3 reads CSARDPRDRGLI.

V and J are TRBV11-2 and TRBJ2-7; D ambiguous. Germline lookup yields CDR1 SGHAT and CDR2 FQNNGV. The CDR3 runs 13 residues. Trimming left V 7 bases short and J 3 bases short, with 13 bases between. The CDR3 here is CASTAGRVYEQYF. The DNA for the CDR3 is TGTGCCAGCACCGCAGGCCGGGTCTACGAGCAGTACTTC.

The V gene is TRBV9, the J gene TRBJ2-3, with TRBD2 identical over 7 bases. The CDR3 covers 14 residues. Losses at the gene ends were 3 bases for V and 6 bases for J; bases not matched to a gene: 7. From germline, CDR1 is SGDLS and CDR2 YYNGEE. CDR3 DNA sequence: TGTGCCAGCAGCGGGGGGGGGATCACGGATACGCAGTATTTT. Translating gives CASSGGGITDTQYF.

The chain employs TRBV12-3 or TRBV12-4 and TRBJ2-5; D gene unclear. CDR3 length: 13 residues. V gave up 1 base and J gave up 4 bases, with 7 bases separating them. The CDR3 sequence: CASSLVGIETQYF. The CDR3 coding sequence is TGTGCCAGCAGTTTAGTGGGGATAGAGACCCAGTACTTC.

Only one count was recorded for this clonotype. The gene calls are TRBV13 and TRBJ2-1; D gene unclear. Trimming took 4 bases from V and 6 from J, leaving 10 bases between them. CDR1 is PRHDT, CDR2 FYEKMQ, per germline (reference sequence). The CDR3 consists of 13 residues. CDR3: CASSSSPINEQFF. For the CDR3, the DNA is TGTGCCAGCAGCTCTTCGCCAATCAATGAGCAGTTCTTC.

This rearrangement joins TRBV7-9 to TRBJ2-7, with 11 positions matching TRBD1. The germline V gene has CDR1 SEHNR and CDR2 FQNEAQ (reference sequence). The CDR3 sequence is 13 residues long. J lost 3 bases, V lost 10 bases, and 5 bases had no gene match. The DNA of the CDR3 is TGTGCCATACCGGGACAGGGGGACTACGAGCAGTACTTC. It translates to CAIPGQGDYEQYF.

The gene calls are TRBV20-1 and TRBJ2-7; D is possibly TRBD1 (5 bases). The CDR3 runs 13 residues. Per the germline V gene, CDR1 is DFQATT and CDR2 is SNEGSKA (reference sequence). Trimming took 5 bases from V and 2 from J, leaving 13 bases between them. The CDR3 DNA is TGCAGTGCTGACGCCTTAGGGGCCTACGAGCAGTACTTC. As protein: CSADALGAYEQYF.

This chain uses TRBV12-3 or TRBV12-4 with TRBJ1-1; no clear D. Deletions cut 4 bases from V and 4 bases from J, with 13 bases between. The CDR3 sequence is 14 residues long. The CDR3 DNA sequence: TGTGCCAGCAGTTCAGGAATCCTTCCCACTGAAGCTTTCTTT. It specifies CASSSGILPTEAFF.

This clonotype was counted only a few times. CDR3 loop: CASSLRGSETQYF. DNA for the CDR3: TGTGCCAGCAGCTTACGAGGGTCAGAGACCCAGTACTTC. V and J are TRBV7-9 and TRBJ2-5; D possibly corresponds to TRBD2 (5 bases). Trimming took 2 bases from V and 4 from J, leaving 8 bases between them. The germline V gene encodes CDR1 SEHNR and CDR2 FQNEAQ (reference sequence). The CDR3 is 13 residues long.

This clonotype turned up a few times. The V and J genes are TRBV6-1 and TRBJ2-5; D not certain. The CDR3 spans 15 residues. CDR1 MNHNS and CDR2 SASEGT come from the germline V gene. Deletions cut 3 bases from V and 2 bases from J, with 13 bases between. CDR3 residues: CASSDNRIIQETQYF. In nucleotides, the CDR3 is TGTGCCAGCAGTGATAACCGGATTATACAAGAGACCCAGTACTTC.

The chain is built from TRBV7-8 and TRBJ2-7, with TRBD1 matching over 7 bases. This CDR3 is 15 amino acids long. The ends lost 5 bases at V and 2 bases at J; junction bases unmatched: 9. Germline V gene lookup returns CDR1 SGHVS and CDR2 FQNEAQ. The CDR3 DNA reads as TGTGCCAGCAGCACCCGGGACAGTGAAACCTACGAGCAGTACTTC. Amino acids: CASSTRDSETYEQYF.

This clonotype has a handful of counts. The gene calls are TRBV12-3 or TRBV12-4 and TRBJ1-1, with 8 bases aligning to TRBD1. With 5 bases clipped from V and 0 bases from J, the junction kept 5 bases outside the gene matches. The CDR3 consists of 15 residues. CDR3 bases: TGTGCCAGCAGTGATGGACAGGGTTTGAACACTGAAGCTTTCTTT. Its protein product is CASSDGQGLNTEAFF.

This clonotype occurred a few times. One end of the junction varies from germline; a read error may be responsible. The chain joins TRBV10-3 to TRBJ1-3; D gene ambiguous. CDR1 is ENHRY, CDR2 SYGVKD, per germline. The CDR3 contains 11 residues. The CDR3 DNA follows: TGTGCCATCAGTGAAGGTGCCGCTTGGGATTTT. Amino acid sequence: CAISEGAAWDF.

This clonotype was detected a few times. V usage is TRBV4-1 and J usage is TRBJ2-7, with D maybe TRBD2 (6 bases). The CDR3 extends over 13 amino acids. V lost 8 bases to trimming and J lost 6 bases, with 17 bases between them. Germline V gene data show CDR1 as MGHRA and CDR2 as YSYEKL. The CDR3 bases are TGCGCCAGCCGGGCCCCACGGGGGTCCGAGCAGTACTTC. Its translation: CASRAPRGSEQYF.

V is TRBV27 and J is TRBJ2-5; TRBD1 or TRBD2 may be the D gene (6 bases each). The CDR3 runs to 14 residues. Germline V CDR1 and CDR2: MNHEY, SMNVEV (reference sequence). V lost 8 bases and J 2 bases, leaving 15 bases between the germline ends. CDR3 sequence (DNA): TGTGCCAGCCGAAGGGGGGCCCTTCAAGAGACCCAGTACTTC. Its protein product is CASRRGALQETQYF.

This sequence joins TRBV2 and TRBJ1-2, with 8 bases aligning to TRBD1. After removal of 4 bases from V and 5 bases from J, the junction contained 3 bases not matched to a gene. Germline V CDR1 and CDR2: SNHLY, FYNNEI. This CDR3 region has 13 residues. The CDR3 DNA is TGTGCCAGCAGTGCAGGGGGCGGGTATGGCTACACCTTC. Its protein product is CASSAGGGYGYTF.

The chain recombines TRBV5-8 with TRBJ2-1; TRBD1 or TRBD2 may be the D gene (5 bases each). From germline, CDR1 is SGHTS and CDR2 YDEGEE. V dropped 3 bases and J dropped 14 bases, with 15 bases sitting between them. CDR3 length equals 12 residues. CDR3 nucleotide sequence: TGTGCCAGCAGCTCTCGGGTGGGGACGGAGTTCTTC. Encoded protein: CASSSRVGTEFF.

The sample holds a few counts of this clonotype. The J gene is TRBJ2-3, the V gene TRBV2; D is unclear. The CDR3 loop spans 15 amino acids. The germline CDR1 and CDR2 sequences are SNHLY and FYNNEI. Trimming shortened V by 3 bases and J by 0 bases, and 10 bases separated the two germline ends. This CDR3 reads CASSDWAGSTDTQYF. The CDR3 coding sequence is TGTGCCAGCAGTGATTGGGCAGGCAGCACAGATACGCAGTATTTT.

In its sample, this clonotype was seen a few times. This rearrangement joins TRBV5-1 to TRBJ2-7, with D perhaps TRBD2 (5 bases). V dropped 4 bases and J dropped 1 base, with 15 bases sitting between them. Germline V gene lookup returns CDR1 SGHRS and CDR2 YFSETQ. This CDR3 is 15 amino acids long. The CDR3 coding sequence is TGCGCCAGCAGCCCCTCAAGGGCGGGTTCCTACGAGCAGTACTTC. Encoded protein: CASSPSRAGSYEQYF.

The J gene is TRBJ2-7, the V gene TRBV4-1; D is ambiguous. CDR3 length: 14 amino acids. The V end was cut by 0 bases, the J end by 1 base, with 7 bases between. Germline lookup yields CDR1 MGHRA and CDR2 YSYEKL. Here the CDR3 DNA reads TGCGCCAGCAGCCAAGACTTCTTATCCTACGAGCAGTACTTC. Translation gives CASSQDFLSYEQYF.

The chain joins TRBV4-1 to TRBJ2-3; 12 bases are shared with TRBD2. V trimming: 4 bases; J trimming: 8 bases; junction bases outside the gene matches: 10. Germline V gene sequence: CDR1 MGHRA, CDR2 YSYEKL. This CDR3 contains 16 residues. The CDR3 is CASSPSSGGGPGTQYF. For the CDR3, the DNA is TGCGCCAGCAGCCCTTCTAGCGGGGGGGGGCCAGGTACGCAGTATTTT.

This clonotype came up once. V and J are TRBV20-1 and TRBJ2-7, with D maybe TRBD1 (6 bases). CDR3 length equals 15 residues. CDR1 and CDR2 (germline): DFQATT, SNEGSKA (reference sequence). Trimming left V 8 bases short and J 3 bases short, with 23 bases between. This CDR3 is CSSVSPWDTIYEQYF. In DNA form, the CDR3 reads TGCAGTTCCGTATCCCCCTGGGACACCATCTACGAGCAGTACTTC.

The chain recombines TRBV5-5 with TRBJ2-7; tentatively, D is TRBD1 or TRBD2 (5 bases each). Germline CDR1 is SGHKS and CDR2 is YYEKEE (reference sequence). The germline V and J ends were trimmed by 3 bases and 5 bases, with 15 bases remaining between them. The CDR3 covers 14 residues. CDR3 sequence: CASSSGPPLHEQYF. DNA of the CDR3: TGTGCCAGCAGCTCGGGACCCCCACTCCACGAGCAGTACTTC.